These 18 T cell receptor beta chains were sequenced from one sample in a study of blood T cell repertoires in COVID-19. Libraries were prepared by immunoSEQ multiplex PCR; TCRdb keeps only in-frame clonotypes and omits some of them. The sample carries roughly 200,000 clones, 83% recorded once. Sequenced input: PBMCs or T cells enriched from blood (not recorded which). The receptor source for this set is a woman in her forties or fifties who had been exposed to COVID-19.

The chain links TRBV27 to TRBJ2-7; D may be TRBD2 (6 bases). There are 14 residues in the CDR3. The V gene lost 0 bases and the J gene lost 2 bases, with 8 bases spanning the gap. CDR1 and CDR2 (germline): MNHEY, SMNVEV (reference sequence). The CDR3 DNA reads TGTGCCAGCAGTTTATCCCGCGGGGCCTACGAGCAGTACTTC. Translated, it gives CASSLSRGAYEQYF.

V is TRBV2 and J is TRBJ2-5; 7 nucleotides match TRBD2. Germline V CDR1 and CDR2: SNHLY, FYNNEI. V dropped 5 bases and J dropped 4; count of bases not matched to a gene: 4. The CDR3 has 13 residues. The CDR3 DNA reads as TGTGCCAGCAGTCGCGGGGGAGCAGAGACCCAGTACTTC. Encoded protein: CASSRGGAETQYF.

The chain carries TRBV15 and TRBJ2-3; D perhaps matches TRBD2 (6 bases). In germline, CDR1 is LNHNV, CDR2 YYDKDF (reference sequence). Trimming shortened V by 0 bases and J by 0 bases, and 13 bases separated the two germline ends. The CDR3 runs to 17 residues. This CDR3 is CATSRDLGGLSTDTQYF. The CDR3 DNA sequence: TGTGCCACCAGCAGAGATCTTGGAGGGCTTAGCACAGATACGCAGTATTTT.

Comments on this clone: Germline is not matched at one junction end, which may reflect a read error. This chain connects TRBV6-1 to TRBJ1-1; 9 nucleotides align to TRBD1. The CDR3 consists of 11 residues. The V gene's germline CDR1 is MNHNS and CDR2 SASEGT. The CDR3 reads CASSERDRAGF. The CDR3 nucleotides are TGTGCCAGCAGTGAACGGGACAGGGCGGGATTT.

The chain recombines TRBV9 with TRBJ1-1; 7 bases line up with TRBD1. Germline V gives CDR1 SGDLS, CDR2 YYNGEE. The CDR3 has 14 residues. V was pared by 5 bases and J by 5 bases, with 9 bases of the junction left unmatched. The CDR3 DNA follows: TGTGCCAGCAGTTACAGGGCAGGGGGAACTGAAGCTTTCTTT. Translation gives CASSYRAGGTEAFF.

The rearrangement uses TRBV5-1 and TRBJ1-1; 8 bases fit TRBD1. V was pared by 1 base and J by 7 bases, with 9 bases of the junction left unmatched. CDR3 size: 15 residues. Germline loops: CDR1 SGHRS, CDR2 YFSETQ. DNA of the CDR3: TGCGCCAGCAGCTTGTTCAGGGGGCCTGGGAGTGAAGCTTTCTTT. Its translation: CASSLFRGPGSEAFF.

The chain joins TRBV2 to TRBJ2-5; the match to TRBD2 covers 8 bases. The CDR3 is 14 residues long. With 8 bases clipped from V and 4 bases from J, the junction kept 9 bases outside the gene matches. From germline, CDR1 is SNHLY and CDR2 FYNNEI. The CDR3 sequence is CASSGGTHLETQYF. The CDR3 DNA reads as TGTGCCAGCTCGGGGGGGACTCACCTAGAGACCCAGTACTTC.

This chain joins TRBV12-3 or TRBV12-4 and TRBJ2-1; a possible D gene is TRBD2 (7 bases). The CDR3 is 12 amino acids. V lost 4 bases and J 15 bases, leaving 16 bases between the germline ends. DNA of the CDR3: TGTGCCAGCAGTTCGGGCGGGGGCCAAAGGTTCTTC. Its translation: CASSSGGGQRFF.

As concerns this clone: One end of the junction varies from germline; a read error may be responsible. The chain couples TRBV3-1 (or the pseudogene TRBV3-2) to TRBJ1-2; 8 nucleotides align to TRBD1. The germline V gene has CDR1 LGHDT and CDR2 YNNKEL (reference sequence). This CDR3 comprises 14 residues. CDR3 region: CASSLTSGGRVLSF. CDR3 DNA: TGTGCCAGCAGCCTAACGTCAGGGGGCAGGGTTCTCTCCTTC.

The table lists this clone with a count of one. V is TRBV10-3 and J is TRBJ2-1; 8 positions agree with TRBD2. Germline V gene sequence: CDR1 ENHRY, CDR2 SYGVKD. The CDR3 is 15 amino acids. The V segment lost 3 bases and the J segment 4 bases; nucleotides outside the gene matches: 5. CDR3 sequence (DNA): TGTGCCATCAGTGACGACGGGGGGGGTTACAATGAGCAGTTCTTC. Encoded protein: CAISDDGGGYNEQFF.

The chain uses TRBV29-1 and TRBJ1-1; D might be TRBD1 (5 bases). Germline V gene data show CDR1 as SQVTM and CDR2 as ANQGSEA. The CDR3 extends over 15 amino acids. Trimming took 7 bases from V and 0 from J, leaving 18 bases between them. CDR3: CSAQGLSFMNTEAFF. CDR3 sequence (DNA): TGCAGCGCGCAGGGACTCAGCTTCATGAACACTGAAGCTTTCTTT.

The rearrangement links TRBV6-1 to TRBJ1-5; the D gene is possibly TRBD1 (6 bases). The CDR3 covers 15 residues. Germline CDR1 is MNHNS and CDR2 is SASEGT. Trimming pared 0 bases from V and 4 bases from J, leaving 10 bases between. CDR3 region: CASSEAGQQNQPQHF. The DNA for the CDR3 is TGTGCCAGCAGTGAAGCCGGACAGCAGAATCAGCCCCAGCATTTT.

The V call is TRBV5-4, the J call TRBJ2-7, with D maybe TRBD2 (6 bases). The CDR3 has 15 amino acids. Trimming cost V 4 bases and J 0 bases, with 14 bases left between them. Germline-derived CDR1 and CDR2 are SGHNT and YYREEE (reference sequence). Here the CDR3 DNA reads TGTGCCAGCAGCCCATCGGGGAGGAGCTCCTACGAGCAGTACTTC. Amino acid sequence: CASSPSGRSSYEQYF.

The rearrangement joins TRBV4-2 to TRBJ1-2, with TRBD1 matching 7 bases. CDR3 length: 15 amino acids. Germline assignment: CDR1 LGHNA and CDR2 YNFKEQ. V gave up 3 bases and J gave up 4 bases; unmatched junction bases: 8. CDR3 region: CASSQQRQGTYGYTF. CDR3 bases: TGTGCCAGCAGCCAGCAGCGACAGGGTACCTATGGCTACACCTTC.

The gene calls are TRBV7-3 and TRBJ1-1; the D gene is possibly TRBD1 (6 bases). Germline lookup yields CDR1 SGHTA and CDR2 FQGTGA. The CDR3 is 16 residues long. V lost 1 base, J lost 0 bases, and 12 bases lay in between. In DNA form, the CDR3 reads TGTGCCAGCAGCTTAAGGGACACCGCAATGAACACTGAAGCTTTCTTT. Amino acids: CASSLRDTAMNTEAFF.

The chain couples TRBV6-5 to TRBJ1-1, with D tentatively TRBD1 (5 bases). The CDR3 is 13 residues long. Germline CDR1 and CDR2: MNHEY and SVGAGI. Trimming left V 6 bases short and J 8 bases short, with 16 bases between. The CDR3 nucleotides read TGTGCCAGCAGCCTCGCCAGGGATTCGGAAGCTTTCTTT. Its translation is CASSLARDSEAFF.

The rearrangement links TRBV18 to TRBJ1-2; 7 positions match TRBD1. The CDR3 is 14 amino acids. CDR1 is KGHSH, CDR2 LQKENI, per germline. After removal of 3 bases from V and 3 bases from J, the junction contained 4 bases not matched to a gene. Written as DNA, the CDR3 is TGTGCCAGCTCACCGGAAGGGGGCGACTATGGCTACACCTTC. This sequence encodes CASSPEGGDYGYTF.

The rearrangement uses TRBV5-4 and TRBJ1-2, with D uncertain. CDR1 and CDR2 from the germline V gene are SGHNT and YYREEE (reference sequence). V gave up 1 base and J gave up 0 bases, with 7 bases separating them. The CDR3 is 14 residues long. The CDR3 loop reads CASSLNSPNYGYTF. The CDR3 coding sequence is TGTGCCAGCAGCTTGAACAGCCCTAACTATGGCTACACCTTC.